This is a list of T cell receptor beta chains from one sample in a study of siplizumab effects on memory and regulatory T cells. Clones were read by immunoSEQ multiplex PCR, and TCRdb kept only the in-frame ones, dropping some. The table includes about 100,000 clones, 75% to 95% detected once. The specimen sequenced was CD4+ T cells sorted from blood. These receptors were collected from a human donor in good health. Some clones in this sample may be carry-over from other donors' samples. Each CDR3 is given with its conserved first and last residue. The D gene is left open where the match is weak. For some rows the clone size is stated as once, few or many, or as a class when expanded; others skip it.

abundance	v_gene	j_gene	d_gene	CDR3nt	CDR3aa
once	TRBV9	TRBJ1-2	NA	TGTGCCAGCAGCTCCCGTTTTGACTATGGCTACACCTTC	CASSSRFDYGYTF
NA	TRBV5-5	TRBJ1-2	NA	TGTGCCAGCAGCCTGGACGGCTACTATGGCTACACCTTC	CASSLDGYYGYTF
NA	TRBV11-2	TRBJ2-1	NA	TGTGCCAGCAGCTCCTACACCTATGAGCAGTTCTTC	CASSSYTYEQFF
NA	TRBV11-2	TRBJ2-5	NA	TGTGCCAGCAGCTTACAGGGACTGGTTCAAGAGACCCAGTACTTC	CASSLQGLVQETQYF
NA	TRBV6-1	TRBJ2-3	TRBD2	TGTGCCAGCAGTGATAGCGGGAGTCCAACAGATACGCAGTATTTT	CASSDSGSPTDTQYF
NA	TRBV30	TRBJ2-1	TRBD2	TGTGCCTGGAGTAATGGACTAGCGAGGTTCTTC	CAWSNGLARFF
once	TRBV4-1	TRBJ2-1	NA	TGCGCCAGCAGCCAAATAACGGGAGACCGGAATGAGCAGTTCTTC	CASSQITGDRNEQFF
NA	TRBV19	TRBJ2-2	TRBD1	TGTGCCAGTAGGGTGGTGGGACAGGGTGTGAGGACCGGGGAGCTGTTTTTT	CASRVVGQGVRTGELFF
once	TRBV27	TRBJ2-2	NA	TGTGCCAGCAGTTTAAGGGGACGGGAGATCGGGGAGCTGTTTTTT	CASSLRGREIGELFF
NA	TRBV7-6	TRBJ2-1	NA	TGTGCCAGCAGCCCCACCCCCGCCAATGAGCAGTTCTTC	CASSPTPANEQFF
NA	TRBV6-5	TRBJ1-5	NA	TGTGCCAGCAGTTACACCGGCGGCAATCAGCCCCAGCATTTT	CASSYTGGNQPQHF
NA	TRBV19	TRBJ2-1	TRBD2	TGTGCCAGTAGTACGTCTGGACTAGCCCCGGGCAATGAGCAGTTCTTC	CASSTSGLAPGNEQFF
once	TRBV9	TRBJ1-5	NA	TGTGCCAGCAGCGTAGGTTCAGGCAATCAGCCCCAGCATTTT	CASSVGSGNQPQHF
few	TRBV5-1	TRBJ1-1	NA	TGCGCCAGCAGCTTGGACGGCTGGCAGGGAGCTTTCTTT	CASSLDGWQGAFF
NA	TRBV5-1	TRBJ1-2	TRBD1	TGCGCCAGCAGCTTGAGGGACAGTGGTTTGGGCTACACCTTC	CASSLRDSGLGYTF
NA	TRBV5-6	TRBJ1-2	NA	TGTGCCAGCAGCTTGGAACGGGGGACGGGAACTCGGGGCTATGGCTACACCTTC	CASSLERGTGTRGYGYTF
NA	TRBV6-4	TRBJ1-1	TRBD1	TGTGCCAGCAGTGATTCCGCGGACAGGAAAAGGATCTACATGAACACTGAAGCTTTCTTT	CASSDSADRKRIYMNTEAFF
NA	TRBV5-6	TRBJ2-1	TRBD2	TGTGCCAGCAGCTTGGGCCCCATGGGGGCGGGAGGGTTCAATGAGCAGTTCTTC	CASSLGPMGAGGFNEQFF
NA	TRBV19	TRBJ2-1	TRBD2	TGTGCCAGTAGTATTACGCTAGCGGGAGGCAATGAGCAGTTCTTC	CASSITLAGGNEQFF
NA	TRBV18	TRBJ1-2	NA	TGTGCCAGCTCACCACCGAGTGGTGCCCCTTATGGCTACACCTTC	CASSPPSGAPYGYTF
NA	TRBV28	TRBJ2-1	NA	TGTGCCAGCAGCCGTTCAGAGGGGTACAATGAGCAGTTCTTC	CASSRSEGYNEQFF
NA	TRBV11-2	TRBJ2-7	NA	TGTGCCAGCAGCGTAGGAGGGCAGGGACCCTACGAGCAGTACTTC	CASSVGGQGPYEQYF
NA	TRBV6-1	TRBJ1-1	TRBD1	TGTGCCAGCAGGAAGGGACAGGGGTGGACCACTGAAGCTTTCTTT	CASRKGQGWTTEAFF
NA	TRBV2	TRBJ2-1	TRBD2	TGTGCCAGCAGTTACACTAGCGGCTCCTACAATGAGCAGTTCTTC	CASSYTSGSYNEQFF
NA	TRBV7-7	TRBJ2-5	NA	TGTGCTAGCAGCTTAGGAGGGACCCGTGCAGAGACCCAGTACTTC	CASSLGGTRAETQYF
NA	TRBV19	TRBJ1-1	NA	TGTGCCAGTATCGTCGACCACATGAACACTGAAGCTTTCTTT	CASIVDHMNTEAFF
NA	TRBV30	TRBJ2-3	NA	TGTGCCTGGAGAAGGGACTCCCTCACAGATACGCAGTATTTT	CAWRRDSLTDTQYF
NA	TRBV11-2	TRBJ1-2	NA	TGTGCCAGCAGCTTAGCGGTTAACATAAACTATGGCTACACCTTC	CASSLAVNINYGYTF
few	TRBV11-2	TRBJ1-1	NA	TGTGCCAGCAGCTTAGAGCTGAACACTGAAGCTTTCTTT	CASSLELNTEAFF
NA	TRBV5-1	TRBJ1-4	NA	TGCGCCAGCAGAACCCTACAGGGTACTAATGAAAAACTGTTTTTT	CASRTLQGTNEKLFF
NA	TRBV18	TRBJ2-5	TRBD1	TGTGCCAGCTCACCGGGACAGGAGGAGACCCAGTACTTC	CASSPGQEETQYF
NA	TRBV5-1	TRBJ2-7	NA	TGCGCCAGCAGCTTGGCCCGAGGGGGCGAGCAGTACTTC	CASSLARGGEQYF
few	TRBV30	TRBJ1-1	TRBD1	TGTGCCTGGAGTGTACTTTCCGGGACAGGGGTTAAAGCTTTCTTT	CAWSVLSGTGVKAFF
NA	TRBV19	TRBJ2-7	TRBD1	TGTGCCAGTAGTTACAGGGGGTCCGGCTCCTACGAGCAGTACTTC	CASSYRGSGSYEQYF
once	TRBV19	TRBJ2-3	TRBD2	TGTGCCAGTAGCCTAGCGGGGTTCACAGATACGCAGTATTTT	CASSLAGFTDTQYF
once	TRBV7-8	TRBJ2-3	NA	TGTGCCAGCAGCTTTTTTATCGGGAGAGGCACAGATACGCAGTATTTT	CASSFFIGRGTDTQYF
NA	TRBV28	TRBJ2-3	NA	TGTGCCAGCATTCTTAGGACACCCGGCACAGATACGCAGTATTTT	CASILRTPGTDTQYF
NA	TRBV18	TRBJ2-5	NA	TGTGCCAGCTCACCCGGTTTCCAGGAAAAAGAGACCCAGTACTTC	CASSPGFQEKETQYF
NA	TRBV7-2	TRBJ2-1	TRBD2	TGTGCCAGCAGCTTAGTGGCTAGCGGTGAGCAGTTCTTC	CASSLVASGEQFF
NA	TRBV11-3	TRBJ1-2	NA	TGTGCCAGCAGCTTAGTGCCCGAAGGGCAGGGTGAGAATGGCTACACCTTC	CASSLVPEGQGENGYTF
NA	TRBV19	TRBJ2-1	NA	TGTGCCAGTAAGATGGACAATGAGCAGTTCTTC	CASKMDNEQFF
NA	TRBV9	TRBJ2-4	NA	TGTGCCAGCAGCGTAGGGCAGAACAACATTCAGTACTTC	CASSVGQNNIQYF